This T cell receptor (beta chain) comes out of a study of T cells after posttransplantation cyclophosphamide. Findings and limits, study-wide: Tissue-infiltrating T cells from skin or gut overlapped little with blood T cells. Later post-transplant blood repertoires were often dominated by donor CD8+ memory clones. Recipient CMV seropositivity and CMV reactivation strongly tracked TRB clonality.

Treatment was busulfan-fludarabine conditioning, a marrow graft, and cyclophosphamide on days +3 and +4. Turning to this clone: Its antigen is unknown.

Some clones are missing from TCRdb's copy, which holds only in-frame ones; the method was immunoSEQ multiplex PCR. This sample has 17,000 or so clones, with 85% to 95% found just once. V lost 3 bases and J 3 bases, leaving 21 bases between the germline ends. The CDR3 is made up of 18 amino acids. Germline V gene sequence: CDR1 LNHDA, CDR2 SQIVND (reference sequence). The chain uses TRBV19 and TRBJ1-5; D possibly corresponds to TRBD1 (5 bases). The sequence was collected from a male patient between 60 and 69 years old who received an allogeneic stem cell transplant from a related donor and was CMV-positive. Some T cells may possibly be graft donor cells. This sample comprised CD4+ T cells sorted from blood, obtained after allogeneic stem cell transplant with posttransplant cyclophosphamide. CDR3 bases: TGTGCCAGTAGTATCGGCGCTGGCAGGGTCGGAGACAATCAGCCCCAGCATTTT. It is translated as CASSIGAGRVGDNQPQHF.